This TCR beta chain is from a study of blood T cell repertoires in COVID-19. Only one count was recorded for this clone. The CDR3 runs 17 residues. J was trimmed by 6 bases and V by 4 bases; bases with no gene match: 9. Germline lookup yields CDR1 SGHTS and CDR2 YDEGEE. Profiled with immunoSEQ multiplex PCR; TCRdb holds only in-frame clones, not every one. The data show 200,000 to 250,000 clones, 70% to 90% seen once. Clinical histories supplied by participants themselves formed the basis of cohort assignment. This TCR came from a man aged 25 to 45 who had recovered from COVID-19. Sequencing was performed on PBMCs or T cells enriched from blood (not recorded which). This chain connects TRBV5-8 to TRBJ2-2; 13 bases are a match to TRBD2. CDR3 sequence reads: CASSKGLAGIFSGELFF. In nucleotides, the CDR3 is TGTGCCAGCAGCAAGGGACTAGCGGGAATTTTTTCCGGGGAGCTGTTTTTT.